The 14 T cell receptor beta chains listed next were all sequenced from one sample in a study of shared clonotypes between healthy human individuals. The assay was immunoSEQ multiplex PCR, and TCRdb's table has in-frame clones only and misses some. The profile shows 2 million to 3 million clones, 93% of them singletons. Sequencing input: naive CD4+ T cells from PBMCs. Subset meaning: CD45RA+ positively selected. The receptors come from a man younger than 35 in good health. Some clones in this sample may be carry-over from other donors' samples.

In this sample, this clone turned up once. This chain connects TRBV6-6 to TRBJ2-7; the D gene is possibly TRBD1 (6 bases). V was cut by 5 bases and J by 7 bases, with 15 bases left in between. This CDR3 is 13 amino acids long. CDR1 is MNHNY, CDR2 SVGAGI, per germline (reference sequence). CDR3 sequence (DNA): TGTGCCAGCAGTGATCACAGGGTAGGGGAGCAGTACTTC. Its translation is CASSDHRVGEQYF.

The chain combines TRBV7-2 with TRBJ2-7; 7 bases align to TRBD2. Germline lookup yields CDR1 SGHTA and CDR2 FQGNSA. The CDR3 runs 15 residues. J gave up 4 bases and V 5 bases, and 11 bases lay outside the gene matches. CDR3 sequence: CASSPRLALGYEQYF. CDR3 DNA sequence: TGTGCCAGCAGCCCCCGACTAGCCCTGGGGTACGAGCAGTACTTC.

The V call is TRBV29-1, the J call TRBJ2-1, with D perhaps TRBD1 (6 bases). CDR3 length: 11 residues. V dropped 6 bases and J dropped 10 bases, with 13 bases sitting between them. From germline, CDR1 is SQVTM and CDR2 ANQGSEA. The CDR3 reads CSVETGVEQFF. CDR3 nucleotides: TGCAGCGTAGAGACAGGAGTCGAGCAGTTCTTC.

The chain links TRBV28 to TRBJ2-7; maybe TRBD1 (6 bases). Per the germline V gene, CDR1 is MDHEN and CDR2 is SYDVKM. CDR3 length equals 13 residues. Trimming took 6 bases from V and 2 from J, leaving 11 bases between them. The CDR3 protein is CASRGTLPYEQYF. CDR3 nucleotides: TGTGCCAGCAGGGGGACACTCCCCTACGAGCAGTACTTC.

V is TRBV18 and J is TRBJ2-7, with TRBD2 matching over 9 bases. This CDR3 is 17 amino acids long. V was clipped by 1 base and J by 2 bases; unmatched bases: 9. CDR1 KGHSH and CDR2 LQKENI come from the germline V gene. CDR3 coding DNA: TGTGCCAGCTCACCACAACATCAAGCGGGAGGCGCCTACGAGCAGTACTTC. It codes for CASSPQHQAGGAYEQYF.

This clone was seen a single time. The gene calls are TRBV19 and TRBJ2-5; either TRBD1 or TRBD2 may fit D (6 bases each). In germline, CDR1 is LNHDA, CDR2 SQIVND (reference sequence). CDR3 length: 14 amino acids. V was shortened by 6 bases and J by 0 bases, with 11 bases between the two germline ends. In DNA, the CDR3 is TGTGCCAGTAGCTACAGGGACTACCAAGAGACCCAGTACTTC. This gives the protein CASSYRDYQETQYF.

This clone was detected only a few times. In the same sample, other DNA sequences code for this CDR3. The chain uses TRBV18 and TRBJ2-7; D possibly corresponds to TRBD2 (6 bases). The CDR3 runs 12 residues. V lost 2 bases, J lost 5 bases, and 7 bases lay in between. Germline CDR1 KGHSH, CDR2 LQKENI. The CDR3 sequence is CASSPGGDEQYF. DNA for the CDR3: TGTGCCAGCTCACCAGGAGGGGACGAGCAGTACTTC.

J is TRBJ2-2 and V is TRBV7-3; TRBD2 aligns across 10 bases. The CDR3 runs 15 residues. Germline assignment: CDR1 SGHTA and CDR2 FQGTGA. With 1 base clipped from V and 6 bases from J, the junction kept 2 bases outside the gene matches. Written as DNA, the CDR3 is TGTGCCAGCAGCTTAAGGGGACTAGCGTCCGGGGAGCTGTTTTTT. As protein: CASSLRGLASGELFF.

The genes are TRBV11-2 and TRBJ1-4; TRBD1 is a possible D gene (5 bases). Germline CDR1 SGHAT, CDR2 FQNNGV. V lost 5 bases, J lost 0 bases, and 10 bases lay in between. The CDR3 runs to 15 residues. CDR3 region: CASSPGRATNEKLFF. The DNA for the CDR3 is TGTGCCAGCAGCCCGGGACGGGCAACTAATGAAAAACTGTTTTTT.

The genes are TRBV2 and TRBJ1-4; 9 bases align to TRBD1. V lost 7 bases to trimming and J lost 10 bases; unmatched junction nucleotides: 10. The CDR3 is 14 residues long. The germline gives CDR1 SNHLY, CDR2 FYNNEI. CDR3 DNA: TGTGCCAGCACCACGGGGACAGGGTATCGAAAACTGTTTTTT. It specifies CASTTGTGYRKLFF.

This chain connects TRBV6-4 to TRBJ2-7; D gene ambiguous. The CDR3 runs to 16 residues. The V gene's germline CDR1 is MRHNA and CDR2 SNTAGT. V was pared by 4 bases and J by 3 bases, with 19 bases between. CDR3: CASSGGPPHGVYEQYF. The CDR3 DNA is TGTGCCAGCAGTGGAGGCCCCCCCCATGGGGTCTACGAGCAGTACTTC.

This clone was recorded once. The V and J genes are TRBV27 and TRBJ2-5; D ambiguous. The germline V gene encodes CDR1 MNHEY and CDR2 SMNVEV (reference sequence). V dropped 0 bases and J dropped 5 bases, with 13 bases sitting between them. The CDR3 spans 15 residues. CDR3 coding DNA: TGTGCCAGCAGTTTATCGGGGTATGGTTGGGAGACCCAGTACTTC. This gives the protein CASSLSGYGWETQYF.

This clone was seen only a few times. The rearrangement uses TRBV9 and TRBJ1-1; 9 nucleotides align to TRBD1. The CDR3 extends over 15 amino acids. The junction had 8 bases not matched to a gene; V was cut back by 3 bases and J by 5 bases. Germline V lookup: CDR1 SGDLS, CDR2 YYNGEE. In DNA, the CDR3 is TGTGCCAGCAGCGCCACACAGGGGGCAAGGACTGAAGCTTTCTTT. It translates to CASSATQGARTEAFF.

This clone was observed once. The chain employs TRBV7-9 and TRBJ1-2, with D possibly matching TRBD1 (6 bases). Germline CDR1 SEHNR, CDR2 FQNEAQ (reference sequence). Trimming shortened V by 4 bases and J by 2 bases, and 17 bases separated the two germline ends. CDR3 length: 16 amino acids. In nucleotides, the CDR3 is TGTGCCAGCAGCTCCAGGGGCAGACCGGCGAACTATGGCTACACCTTC. It translates to CASSSRGRPANYGYTF. Combining the CDR3 with reference TRBV7-9 and TRBJ1-2 gives the whole variable domain DTGVSQNPRHKITKRGQNVTFRCDPISEHNRLYWYRQTLGQGPEFLTYFQNEAQLEKSRLLSDRFSAERPKGSFSTLEIQRTEQGDSAMYLCASSSRGRPANYGYTFGSGTRLTVV.